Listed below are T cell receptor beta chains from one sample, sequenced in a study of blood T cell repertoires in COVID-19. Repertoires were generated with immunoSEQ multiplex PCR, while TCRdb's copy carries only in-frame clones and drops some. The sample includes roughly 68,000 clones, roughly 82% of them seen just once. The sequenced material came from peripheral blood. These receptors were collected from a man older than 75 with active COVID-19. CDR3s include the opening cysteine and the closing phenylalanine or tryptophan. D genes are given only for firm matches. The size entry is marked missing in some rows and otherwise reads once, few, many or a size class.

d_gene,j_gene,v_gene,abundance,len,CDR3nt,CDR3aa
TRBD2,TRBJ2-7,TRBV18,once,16,TGTGCCAGCTCACAACAGGGACTAGCGGGAGCCCACGAGCAGTACTTC,CASSQQGLAGAHEQYF
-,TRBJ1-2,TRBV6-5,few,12,TGTGCCAGCAGCGACACCTTTGGTGGCTACACCTTC,CASSDTFGGYTF
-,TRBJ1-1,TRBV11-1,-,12,TGTGCCAGCAGCTTATTGGCAGGAGGGGCTTTCTTT,CASSLLAGGAFF
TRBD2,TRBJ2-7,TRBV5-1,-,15,TGCGCCAGCAGAAAGCTAGCGGGGGTTACCTACGAGCAGTACTTC,CASRKLAGVTYEQYF
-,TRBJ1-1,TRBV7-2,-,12,TGTGCCAGCAGGCTACTACCAGGGGCAGCTTTCTTT,CASRLLPGAAFF
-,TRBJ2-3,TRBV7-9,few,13,TGTGCCAGCAGCCCGAAGCCTAAAGATACGCAGTATTTT,CASSPKPKDTQYF
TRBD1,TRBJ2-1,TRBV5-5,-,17,TGTGCCAGCAGCAGCCTGGGACAGGGGGCCTCCTACAATGAGCAGTTCTTC,CASSSLGQGASYNEQFF
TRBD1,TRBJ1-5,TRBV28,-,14,TGTGCCAGCCGCAGGGGGAGTGGCAATCAGCCCCAGCATTTT,CASRRGSGNQPQHF
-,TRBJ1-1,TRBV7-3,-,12,TGTGCCAGCAGCTTCGATAACAGTGAAGCTTTCTTT,CASSFDNSEAFF
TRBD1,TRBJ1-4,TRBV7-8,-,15,TGTGCCAGCAGCGAGTACAGGGGGGTTGGAGAAAAACTGTTTTTT,CASSEYRGVGEKLFF
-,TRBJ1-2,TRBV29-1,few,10,TGCAGCGTTCGGGACTATGGCTACACCTTC,CSVRDYGYTF
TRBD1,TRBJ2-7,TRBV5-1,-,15,TGCGCCAGCAGCCCTAGGGGACAGGGGACCTACGAGCAGTACTTC,CASSPRGQGTYEQYF
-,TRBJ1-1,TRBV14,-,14,TGTGCCAGCACGGGTGGACAGTCGTTCTCTGAAGCTTTCTTT,CASTGGQSFSEAFF
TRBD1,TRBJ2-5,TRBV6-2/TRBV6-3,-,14,TGTGCCAGCAGTCCCGGGACAGCCGCGAAGACCCAGTACTTC,CASSPGTAAKTQYF
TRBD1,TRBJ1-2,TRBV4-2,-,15,TGTGCCAGCAGCCAAGAGACAGGGTTGAGCTATGGCTACACCTTC,CASSQETGLSYGYTF
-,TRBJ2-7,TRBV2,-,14,TGTGCCACCCGCTTGACCCAGGGCTCCTACGAGCAGTACTTC,CATRLTQGSYEQYF
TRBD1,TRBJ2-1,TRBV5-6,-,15,TGTGCCAGCACCACCGGACAGGACTCCTACAATGAGCAGTTCTTC,CASTTGQDSYNEQFF
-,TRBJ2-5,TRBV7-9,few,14,TGTGCCAGCAGCTTAAGTGGCACCCAAGAGACCCAGTACTTC,CASSLSGTQETQYF
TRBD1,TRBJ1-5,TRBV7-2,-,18,TGTGCCAGCAGCTCCAAAATAGGGGACAGGGTTTTCGGTCAGCCCCAGCATTTT,CASSSKIGDRVFGQPQHF
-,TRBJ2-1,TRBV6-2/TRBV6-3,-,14,TGTGCCAGCAGTTACGACTACAACTACAATGAGCAGTTCTTC,CASSYDYNYNEQFF
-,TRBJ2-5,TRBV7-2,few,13,TGTGCCAGCAGCTTAAGGAGGGGCCAGACCCAGTACTTC,CASSLRRGQTQYF
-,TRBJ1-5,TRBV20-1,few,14,TGCAGTGCTAGTGGATTGCGGAGCAATCAGCCCCAGCATTTT,CSASGLRSNQPQHF
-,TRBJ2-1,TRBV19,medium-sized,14,TGTGCCAGTAGTGGATGGACAGCCCACAATGAGCAGTTCTTC,CASSGWTAHNEQFF
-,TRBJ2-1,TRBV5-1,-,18,TGCGCCAGCAGCTTTGGCCTAGGTCGGCAAGGCTCCTACAATGAGCAGTTCTTC,CASSFGLGRQGSYNEQFF
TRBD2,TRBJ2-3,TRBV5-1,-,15,TGCGCCAGTCAGACTAGCGGGAGCCGCACAGATACGCAGTATTTT,CASQTSGSRTDTQYF
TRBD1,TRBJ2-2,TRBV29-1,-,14,TGCAGCGTTGAAACAGGGGGCTACACCGGGGAGCTGTTTTTT,CSVETGGYTGELFF
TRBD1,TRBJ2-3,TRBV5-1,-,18,TGCGCCAGCAGCTTGGTTGGCCTGGACAGGACTAGCACAGATACGCAGTATTTT,CASSLVGLDRTSTDTQYF
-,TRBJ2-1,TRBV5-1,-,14,TGCGCCAGCAGCTTGGGTACAGGAGCCGATGAGCAGTTCTTC,CASSLGTGADEQFF
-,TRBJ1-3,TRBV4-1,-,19,TGCGCCAGCAGCCAAGATTTCGGGTTGACAGGCTACTCTGGAAACACCATATATTTT,CASSQDFGLTGYSGNTIYF
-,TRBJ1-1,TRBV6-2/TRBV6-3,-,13,TGTGCCAGCAGTTACACCGGGAGGAGTGAAGCTTTCTTT,CASSYTGRSEAFF
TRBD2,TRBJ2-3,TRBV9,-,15,TGTGCCAGCAGCGTGCGGACTAGCATTCCAGATACGCAGTATTTT,CASSVRTSIPDTQYF
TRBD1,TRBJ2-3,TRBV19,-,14,TGTGCCAGTACCCCGACAGGGACAACAGATACGCAGTATTTT,CASTPTGTTDTQYF
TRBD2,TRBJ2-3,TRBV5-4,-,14,TGTGCCAGCAGCTCGGGGGGGTCGACAGATACGCAGTATTTT,CASSSGGSTDTQYF
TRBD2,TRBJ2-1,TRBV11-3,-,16,TGTGCCAGCAGCCCGCGGGGTGCGGGGGGGTACAATGAGCAGTTCTTC,CASSPRGAGGYNEQFF
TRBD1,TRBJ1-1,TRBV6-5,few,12,TGTGCCAGCAGGACAGGGGGCACTGAAGCTTTCTTT,CASRTGGTEAFF
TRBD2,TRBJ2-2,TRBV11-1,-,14,TGTGCCAGCAGCTTACGGGGGGTCTACGGGGAGCTGTTTTTT,CASSLRGVYGELFF
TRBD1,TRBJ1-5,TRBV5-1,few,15,TGCGCCAGCAGCACCGAGGGGGCTAGCAATCAGCCCCAGCATTTT,CASSTEGASNQPQHF
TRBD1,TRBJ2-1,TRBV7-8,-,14,TGTGCCAGCAGCCCCGGGACAGGGGGCCGTGAGCAGTTCTTC,CASSPGTGGREQFF
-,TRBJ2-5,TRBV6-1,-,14,TGTGCCAGCAGTGAAACGGGACTCCGAGGGACCCAGTACTTC,CASSETGLRGTQYF
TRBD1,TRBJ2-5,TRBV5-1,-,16,TGCGCCAGCAGCCCGGGACCGGGACAGGACCAAGAGACCCAGTACTTC,CASSPGPGQDQETQYF
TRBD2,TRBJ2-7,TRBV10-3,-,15,TGTGCCACCACGACTAGCAGGAGCTTATCTTACGAGCAGTACTTC,CATTTSRSLSYEQYF
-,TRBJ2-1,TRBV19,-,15,TGTGCCAGTAGTATCGCCGGGACTTCTCAAGCTGGGCAGTTCTTC,CASSIAGTSQAGQFF
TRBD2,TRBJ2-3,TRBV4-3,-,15,TGCGCCAGCAGCCGGAGTAGCGGGGGGGCAAATACGCAGTATTTT,CASSRSSGGANTQYF
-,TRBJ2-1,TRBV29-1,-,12,TGTACCTTGGGGGGTTTGGGCAATGAGCAGTTCTTC,CTLGGLGNEQFF
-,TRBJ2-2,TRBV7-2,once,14,TGTGCCAGCAGCTTAGCGGCAGGTTCCGGGGAGCTGTTTTTT,CASSLAAGSGELFF
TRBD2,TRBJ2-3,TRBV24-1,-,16,TGTGCCACCAGTGATTTCGGGAGGGGGAGCACAGATACGCAGTATTTT,CATSDFGRGSTDTQYF
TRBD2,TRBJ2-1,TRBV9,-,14,TGTGCCAGCAGCTATGTAGCGGGAAGAGGTGAGCAGTTCTTC,CASSYVAGRGEQFF
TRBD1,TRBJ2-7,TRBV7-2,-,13,TGTGCCAGCAGCTTTGGACAGGGCTACGAGCAGTACTTC,CASSFGQGYEQYF
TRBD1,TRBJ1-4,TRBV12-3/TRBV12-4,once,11,TGTGCCAGCAAGGGACAGTCAAGGGTGTTTTTT,CASKGQSRVFF
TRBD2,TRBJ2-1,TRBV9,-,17,TGTGCCAGCAGCCCCTCGTCACTAGCGGGAGGGCCCCATGAGCAGTTCTTC,CASSPSSLAGGPHEQFF
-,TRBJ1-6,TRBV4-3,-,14,TGCGCCAGCAGCCAAGACAGGGACAAGTCACCCCTCCACTTT,CASSQDRDKSPLHF